These 5 T cell receptor beta chains came from one sample sequenced in a study of blood T cell repertoires in COVID-19. Assay: immunoSEQ multiplex PCR; the TCRdb copy retains only in-frame clones and omits some. The top ten hold roughly 1.8% of the sample, which has some 460,000 clones, 87% seen once. The sequencing input was PBMCs or T cells enriched from blood (not recorded which). The origin of the receptors is a young woman with acute COVID-19.

This chain joins TRBV27 and TRBJ2-5; 14 nucleotides agree with TRBD2. The germline V gene has CDR1 MNHEY and CDR2 SMNVEV (reference sequence). CDR3 length: 20 residues. Unmatched junction bases numbered 15, after V lost 4 bases and J lost 2 bases. CDR3 in DNA: TGTGCCAGCAGTTCAATACGGGGGACTAGCGGGAGAGGAGCTCAAGAGACCCAGTACTTC. This translates into CASSSIRGTSGRGAQETQYF.

This chain joins TRBV7-9 and TRBJ1-2, with 10 bases fitting TRBD1. The CDR3 is made up of 14 amino acids. In germline, CDR1 is SEHNR, CDR2 FQNEAQ (reference sequence). The trim removed 5 bases at V and 7 bases at J, leaving 7 bases unmatched. The CDR3 bases are TGTGCCAGCAGCCTTGCCGGGGACAGGGGTGGCTACACCTTC. Translating gives CASSLAGDRGGYTF. The full variable domain, its missing parts supplied by reference TRBV7-9 and TRBJ1-2, is DTGVSQNPRHKITKRGQNVTFRCDPISEHNRLYWYRQTLGQGPEFLTYFQNEAQLEKSRLLSDRFSAERPKGSFSTLEIQRTEQGDSAMYLCASSLAGDRGGYTFGSGTRLTVV.

The rearrangement links TRBV5-1 to TRBJ2-7; tentative D call: TRBD1 (6 bases). V was pared by 1 base and J by 1 base, with 9 bases between. The length of the CDR3 is 14 residues. Germline V gives CDR1 SGHRS, CDR2 YFSETQ. As DNA, the CDR3 is TGCGCCAGCAGCTTGAGAGACAGGTCCTACGAGCAGTACTTC. Its protein is CASSLRDRSYEQYF. Full variable domain (rest looked up from reference TRBV5-1 and TRBJ2-7): KAGVTQTPRYLIKTRGQQVTLSCSPISGHRSVSWYQQTPGQGLQFLFEYFSETQRNKGNFPGRFSGRQFSNSRSEMNVSTLELGDSALYLCASSLRDRSYEQYFGPGTRLTVT.

The chain employs TRBV27 and TRBJ2-1; a weak D match, TRBD2 (5 bases). V lost 0 bases and J 7 bases, leaving 13 bases between the germline ends. The germline V gene encodes CDR1 MNHEY and CDR2 SMNVEV (reference sequence). There are 15 residues in the CDR3. The CDR3 bases are TGTGCCAGCAGTTTATCGCGGACTCCGGGGAATGAGCAGTTCTTC. Its translation: CASSLSRTPGNEQFF.

This rearrangement joins TRBV5-6 to TRBJ2-7; possibly TRBD1 for D (5 bases). This CDR3 has 12 residues. Germline CDR1 SGHDT, CDR2 YYEEEE. Trimming took off 4 bases at V and 3 bases at J, with 8 bases between the two ends. CDR3: CASSDDSYEQYF. The CDR3 nucleotides are TGTGCCAGCAGCGACGACAGCTACGAGCAGTACTTC.